This T cell receptor (beta chain) was obtained from a study of blood T cell repertoires in COVID-19. Turning to the study itself: Specimens from acute and convalescent COVID-19 originated in the United States, Italy and Spain. PBMCs, B-cell-depleted T cells, or T cells were the source of the cDNA or gDNA that made up the material.

This clone was picked up a small number of times. Germline CDR1 is SGHAT and CDR2 is FQNNGV. The CDR3 totals 13 residues. V shed 1 base and J shed 3 bases, with 6 bases lying between them. Source study methods: Nucleated cell counts were estimated from reference gene primer amplification. Here immunoSEQ multiplex PCR was the method, and the copy in TCRdb shows in-frame clones only, minus some. V, J and clone size reflect that table, while D and trimming were determined from the DNA. The sample lists about 240,000 clones, roughly 82% occurring once. Sequencing was performed on peripheral blood. The genes are TRBV11-2 and TRBJ2-5; perhaps TRBD2 as D (5 bases). This receptor was taken from a woman in her 70s with acute or convalescent COVID-19. This CDR3 reads CASSLGLKETQYF. In nucleotides, the CDR3 is TGTGCCAGCAGCTTAGGACTAAAAGAGACCCAGTACTTC.